A single sample gave rise to the 27 T cell receptor beta chains below, sequenced in a study of T cells in narcolepsy. TCRdb keeps only in-frame clones here, not all; method: immunoSEQ multiplex PCR. The sample yields over 15,000 clones, 65% to 90% seen once. The sequencing sample was made of memory (CD45RA-) CD4+ T cells from blood. All receptors derive from a human donor in good health.

V and J are TRBV6-6 and TRBJ1-4; D gene unclear. The V end was cut by 7 bases, the J end by 0 bases, with 12 bases between. The CDR3 extends over 15 amino acids. Germline values: CDR1 MNHNY, CDR2 SVGAGI (reference sequence). The CDR3 coding sequence is TGTGCCAGCATCGAGGTATTCGCAACTAATGAAAAACTGTTTTTT. This encodes CASIEVFATNEKLFF.

The V and J genes are TRBV27 and TRBJ1-1; D not resolved. From germline, CDR1 is MNHEY and CDR2 SMNVEV (reference sequence). V was trimmed by 5 bases and J by 4 bases, leaving 17 bases between them. This CDR3 contains 15 residues. Written as DNA, the CDR3 is TGTGCCAGCAGTCCAGTCCCCGTTTTTCCCACTGAAGCTTTCTTT. It encodes CASSPVPVFPTEAFF.

The genes are TRBV18 and TRBJ2-7; 10 bases agree with TRBD1. The CDR3 loop spans 16 amino acids. V gave up 4 bases and J gave up 1 base; unmatched junction bases: 7. Germline lookup yields CDR1 KGHSH and CDR2 LQKENI. In DNA form, the CDR3 reads TGTGCCAGCTCACGGGGACAGGGGATCGGGTCCTACGAGCAGTACTTC. It translates to CASSRGQGIGSYEQYF.

The chain is built from TRBV7-2 and TRBJ1-6; TRBD1 might be the D (6 bases). V dropped 3 bases and J dropped 5 bases, with 14 bases sitting between them. This CDR3 has 16 amino acids. Germline-derived CDR1 and CDR2 are SGHTA and FQGNSA. The DNA of the CDR3 is TGTGCCAGCAGCTTTACAGGACAGTTAAATAATTCACCCCTCCACTTT. Translated, it gives CASSFTGQLNNSPLHF.

The chain carries TRBV10-1 and TRBJ2-7; 8 positions agree with TRBD2. The V segment lost 0 bases and the J segment 2 bases; nucleotides outside the gene matches: 6. This CDR3 is built from 16 residues. Germline CDR1 is WNHNN and CDR2 is SYGVQD (reference sequence). The CDR3 sequence is CASSESRGSGAYEQYF. The CDR3 nucleotides read TGCGCCAGCAGTGAGTCTCGTGGTAGCGGGGCCTACGAGCAGTACTTC.

The chain carries TRBV2 and TRBJ2-5, with D possibly being TRBD2 (5 bases). This CDR3 region has 13 residues. Looked up from germline, CDR1 is SNHLY and CDR2 is FYNNEI. With 3 bases removed from V and 9 bases from J, the gap between germline ends came to 14 bases. The CDR3 region has the DNA TGTGCCAGCAGTGACCCTCTCCCGGAGGCCCAGTACTTC. Amino acid sequence: CASSDPLPEAQYF.

The chain couples TRBV28 to TRBJ1-1, with no clear D. This CDR3 has 14 amino acids. Germline values: CDR1 MDHEN, CDR2 SYDVKM. V lost 7 bases, J lost 5 bases, and 17 bases lay in between. As DNA, the CDR3 is TGTGCCAGCACCTCGCGGGAGGGTAGGACTGAAGCTTTCTTT. Translation gives CASTSREGRTEAFF.

The V and J genes are TRBV7-9 and TRBJ2-3; D is possibly TRBD1 (5 bases). This CDR3 region has 13 residues. Germline lookup yields CDR1 SEHNR and CDR2 FQNEAQ (reference sequence). The ends were cut back, 8 bases at V and 6 bases at J, with 15 bases in the middle. Written as DNA, the CDR3 is TGTGCCAGCGCCCTGGGGCGTTTCGATACGCAGTATTTT. Its protein product is CASALGRFDTQYF. Variable domain in full (rest from reference TRBV7-9 and TRBJ2-3): DTGVSQNPRHKITKRGQNVTFRCDPISEHNRLYWYRQTLGQGPEFLTYFQNEAQLEKSRLLSDRFSAERPKGSFSTLEIQRTEQGDSAMYLCASALGRFDTQYFGPGTRLTVL.

The rearrangement joins TRBV2 to TRBJ1-2, with 9 bases aligning to TRBD1. Per germline, CDR1 SNHLY and CDR2 FYNNEI. Losses at the gene ends were 1 base for V and 4 bases for J; bases not matched to a gene: 1. The CDR3 length is 14 residues. DNA of the CDR3: TGTGCCAGCAGTGAAGGGGACAGGGCCTATGGCTACACCTTC. It codes for CASSEGDRAYGYTF.

V is TRBV29-1 and J is TRBJ1-1; 7 nucleotides align to TRBD1. Per germline, CDR1 SQVTM and CDR2 ANQGSEA. This CDR3 region has 14 residues. This CDR3 reads CVGAPTGVNTEAFF. The CDR3 DNA is TGCGTAGGGGCCCCCACAGGGGTAAACACTGAAGCTTTCTTT.

The gene calls are TRBV14 and TRBJ2-5, with 13 bases aligning to TRBD2. CDR1 is SGHDN, CDR2 FVKESK, per germline. The trim removed 0 bases at V and 4 bases at J, leaving 14 bases unmatched. The CDR3 has 20 amino acids. CDR3 in amino acids: CASSQDHRWTSGSRGETQYF. In DNA form, the CDR3 reads TGTGCCAGCAGCCAAGATCATCGGTGGACTAGCGGGAGTCGGGGAGAGACCCAGTACTTC.

V usage is TRBV18 and J usage is TRBJ2-7; possibly TRBD2 for D (7 bases). Trimming took 3 bases from V and 4 from J, leaving 19 bases between them. CDR1 KGHSH and CDR2 LQKENI come from the germline V gene. This CDR3 has 16 residues. The CDR3 DNA follows: TGTGCCAGCTCACCTTATGGGAGGGGGGGCAATTACGAGCAGTACTTC. This gives the protein CASSPYGRGGNYEQYF.

This chain links TRBV5-1 with TRBJ2-3; 7 bases agree with TRBD2. The CDR3 has 16 residues. In germline, CDR1 is SGHRS, CDR2 YFSETQ. J lost 0 bases, V lost 0 bases, and 4 bases had no gene match. CDR3 nucleotides: TGCGCCAGCAGCTTGGCTCTAGCGGCGAGCACAGATACGCAGTATTTT. It translates to CASSLALAASTDTQYF.

The gene calls are TRBV5-1 and TRBJ2-3; D possibly corresponds to TRBD1 (5 bases). CDR3 length: 14 amino acids. Per germline, CDR1 SGHRS and CDR2 YFSETQ. V lost 2 bases to trimming and J lost 0 bases, with 7 bases between them. The CDR3 is CASSFDRSTDTQYF. CDR3 DNA: TGCGCCAGCAGCTTCGACAGAAGCACAGATACGCAGTATTTT.

This clone was counted between two and nine times. The rearrangement joins TRBV25-1 to TRBJ2-1, with TRBD1 identical over 8 bases. The CDR3 has 13 amino acids. Germline CDR1 and CDR2: MGHDK and SYGVNS. The V gene end was trimmed by 3 bases and the J gene end by 14 bases; junction bases not matched to a gene: 9. The DNA for the CDR3 is TGTGCCAGCAGTGAGGGTGACAGGGGTGTGAAGTTCTTC. It encodes CASSEGDRGVKFF.

V gene TRBV27 combines with J gene TRBJ2-1, with a tentative D call TRBD1 (5 bases). The CDR3 contains 15 residues. V was trimmed by 5 bases and J by 1 base, leaving 12 bases between them. Per germline, CDR1 MNHEY and CDR2 SMNVEV (reference sequence). The CDR3 reads CASSPRQSSYNEQFF. The CDR3 nucleotides read TGTGCCAGCAGTCCCCGACAGAGTTCCTACAATGAGCAGTTCTTC.

The chain combines TRBV7-8 with TRBJ2-1; possibly TRBD2 for D (6 bases). The V end lost 5 bases, the J end lost 5 bases, and 19 bases lay between the germline ends. CDR1 is SGHVS, CDR2 FQNEAQ, per germline. This CDR3 region has 16 residues. CDR3 DNA sequence: TGTGCCAGCAGCGCCGGTTGGGGAGGAATAAACAATGAGCAGTTCTTC. Its translation: CASSAGWGGINNEQFF.

V and J are TRBV6-5 and TRBJ1-1; TRBD1 might be the D (5 bases). The germline gives CDR1 MNHEY, CDR2 SVGAGI. Trimming took 8 bases from V and 5 from J, leaving 18 bases between them. The CDR3 covers 14 residues. The CDR3 DNA follows: TGTGCCAGCTCCCCCCCCGGGGGAGGGACTGAAGCTTTCTTT. Residues: CASSPPGGGTEAFF.

This clone was recorded once. This chain connects TRBV19 to TRBJ1-5, with 7 bases identical to TRBD1. V was clipped by 7 bases and J by 6 bases; unmatched bases: 12. Germline values: CDR1 LNHDA, CDR2 SQIVND (reference sequence). The CDR3 has 15 residues. This CDR3 is CASTYDRVLTQPQHF. The CDR3 nucleotides read TGTGCCAGTACTTATGACAGGGTACTCACTCAGCCCCAGCATTTT.

The chain links TRBV18 to TRBJ2-4; the D gene is possibly TRBD1 (5 bases). The CDR3 has 13 residues. The V end lost 3 bases, the J end lost 10 bases, and 13 bases lay between the germline ends. The V gene's germline CDR1 is KGHSH and CDR2 LQKENI. CDR3 nucleotides: TGTGCCAGCTCACCTGGGGCAAGGTATATTCAGTACTTC. Translation: CASSPGARYIQYF.

The chain couples TRBV5-1 to TRBJ2-5; possibly TRBD1 for D (5 bases). The CDR3 extends over 14 amino acids. Trimming took off 3 bases at V and 2 bases at J, with 11 bases between the two ends. Germline lookup yields CDR1 SGHRS and CDR2 YFSETQ. The DNA of the CDR3 is TGCGCCAGCAGCTCAGGACACCCTCAAGAGACCCAGTACTTC. It specifies CASSSGHPQETQYF.

This sequence joins TRBV14 and TRBJ1-2, with 8 bases matching TRBD1. J lost 3 bases, V lost 6 bases, and 6 bases had no gene match. This CDR3 has 14 amino acids. Germline V lookup: CDR1 SGHDN, CDR2 FVKESK. CDR3 bases: TGTGCCAGCAGTCTCGGGACAGGACACTATGGCTACACCTTC. Residues: CASSLGTGHYGYTF.

The chain uses TRBV29-1 and TRBJ2-1; 10 bases agree with TRBD2. This CDR3 comprises 16 residues. J lost 10 bases, V lost 6 bases, and 18 bases had no gene match. The germline V gene has CDR1 SQVTM and CDR2 ANQGSEA. CDR3 sequence (DNA): TGCAGCGTCGAACCTCCTCTAGCGGGAGTAACGGGGGAGCAGTTCTTC. It is translated as CSVEPPLAGVTGEQFF.

In nucleotides, the CDR3 is TGCGCCAGCAGCTTGTGGGGCGAGACCCAGTACTTC. It codes for CASSLWGETQYF. The chain couples TRBV5-1 to TRBJ2-5, with D perhaps TRBD1 (5 bases). V was shortened by 1 base and J by 5 bases, with 6 bases between the two germline ends. The V gene's germline CDR1 is SGHRS and CDR2 YFSETQ. The CDR3 extends over 12 amino acids.

V is TRBV7-8 and J is TRBJ1-4, with TRBD1 as a possible D gene (5 bases). Germline-derived CDR1 and CDR2 are SGHVS and FQNEAQ. The CDR3 runs to 16 residues. V dropped 3 bases and J dropped 7 bases, with 18 bases sitting between them. The CDR3 spells CASSLIGGYGAEKLFF. The CDR3 DNA follows: TGTGCCAGCAGCTTGATTGGAGGCTACGGGGCTGAAAAACTGTTTTTT. Combining the CDR3 with reference TRBV7-8 and TRBJ1-4 gives the whole variable domain GAGVSQSPRYKVAKRGQDVALRCDPISGHVSLFWYQQALGQGPEFLTYFQNEAQLDKSGLPSDRFFAERPEGSVSTLKIQRTQQEDSAVYLCASSLIGGYGAEKLFFGSGTQLSVL.

V is TRBV20-1 and J is TRBJ2-1; D is unclear. Germline V CDR1 and CDR2: DFQATT, SNEGSKA (reference sequence). The CDR3 loop spans 11 amino acids. Written as DNA, the CDR3 is TGCAGCCCCGCCGGAAACAATGAGCAGTTCTTC. It codes for CSPAGNNEQFF.

This clone was seen a handful of times. V usage is TRBV27 and J usage is TRBJ2-1; 10 bases agree with TRBD2. V trimming: 6 bases; J trimming: 6 bases; junction bases outside the gene matches: 5. Germline CDR1 is MNHEY and CDR2 is SMNVEV (reference sequence). The CDR3 is 14 residues long. The CDR3 DNA follows: TGTGCCAGCAGGTCGCTAGCGGGAGCCAATGAGCAGTTCTTC. It encodes CASRSLAGANEQFF.